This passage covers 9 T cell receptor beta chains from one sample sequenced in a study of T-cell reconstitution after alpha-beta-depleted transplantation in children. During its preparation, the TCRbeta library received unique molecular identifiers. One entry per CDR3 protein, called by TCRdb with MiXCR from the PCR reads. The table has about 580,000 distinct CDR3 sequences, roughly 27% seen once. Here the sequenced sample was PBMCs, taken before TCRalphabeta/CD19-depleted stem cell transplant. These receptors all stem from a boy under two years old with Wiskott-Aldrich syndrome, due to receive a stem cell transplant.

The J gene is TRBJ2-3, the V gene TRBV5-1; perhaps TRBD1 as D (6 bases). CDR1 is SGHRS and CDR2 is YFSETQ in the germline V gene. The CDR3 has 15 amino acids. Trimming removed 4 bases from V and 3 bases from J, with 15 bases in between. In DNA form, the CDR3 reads TGCGCCAGCAGCGGCCGGGACATGGGGACAGATACGCAGTATTTT. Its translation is CASSGRDMGTDTQYF.

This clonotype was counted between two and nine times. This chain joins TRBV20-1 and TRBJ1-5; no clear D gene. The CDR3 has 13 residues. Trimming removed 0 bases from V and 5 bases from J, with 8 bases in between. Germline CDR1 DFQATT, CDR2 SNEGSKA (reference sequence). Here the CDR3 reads CSAREGWDQPQHF. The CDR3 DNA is TGCAGTGCTAGAGAGGGGTGGGATCAGCCCCAGCATTTT.

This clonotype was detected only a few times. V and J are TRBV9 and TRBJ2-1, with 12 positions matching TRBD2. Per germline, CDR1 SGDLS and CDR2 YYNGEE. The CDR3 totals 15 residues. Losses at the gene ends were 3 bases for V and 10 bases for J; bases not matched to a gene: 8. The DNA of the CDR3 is TGTGCCAGCAGCGGCGGACTAGCGGGGCCCTTAGAGCAGTTCTTC. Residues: CASSGGLAGPLEQFF.

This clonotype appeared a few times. CDR3 loop: CSAMILKTGLSYEQYF. The DNA of the CDR3 is TGCAGTGCTATGATTCTAAAAACAGGGCTTTCCTACGAGCAGTACTTC. This chain uses TRBV20-1 with TRBJ2-7, with D possibly matching TRBD1 (6 bases). The length of the CDR3 is 16 residues. The V end lost 4 bases, the J end lost 1 base, and 20 bases lay between the germline ends. Germline loops: CDR1 DFQATT, CDR2 SNEGSKA (reference sequence).

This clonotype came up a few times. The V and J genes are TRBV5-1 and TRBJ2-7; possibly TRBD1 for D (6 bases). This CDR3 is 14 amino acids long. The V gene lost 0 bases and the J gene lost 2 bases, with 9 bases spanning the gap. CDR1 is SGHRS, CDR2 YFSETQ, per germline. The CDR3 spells CASSLVQGPYEQYF. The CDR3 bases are TGCGCCAGCAGCTTGGTGCAGGGGCCCTACGAGCAGTACTTC. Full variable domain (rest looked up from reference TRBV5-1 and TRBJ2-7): KAGVTQTPRYLIKTRGQQVTLSCSPISGHRSVSWYQQTPGQGLQFLFEYFSETQRNKGNFPGRFSGRQFSNSRSEMNVSTLELGDSALYLCASSLVQGPYEQYFGPGTRLTVT.

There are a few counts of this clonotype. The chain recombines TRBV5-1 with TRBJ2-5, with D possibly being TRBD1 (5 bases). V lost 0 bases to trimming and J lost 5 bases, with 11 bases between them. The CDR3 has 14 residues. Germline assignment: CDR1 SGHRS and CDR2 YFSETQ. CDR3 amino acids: CASSLDRPGETQYF. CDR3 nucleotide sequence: TGCGCCAGCAGCTTGGACAGGCCCGGGGAGACCCAGTACTTC. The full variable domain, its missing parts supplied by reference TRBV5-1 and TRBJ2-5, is KAGVTQTPRYLIKTRGQQVTLSCSPISGHRSVSWYQQTPGQGLQFLFEYFSETQRNKGNFPGRFSGRQFSNSRSEMNVSTLELGDSALYLCASSLDRPGETQYFGPGTRLLVL.

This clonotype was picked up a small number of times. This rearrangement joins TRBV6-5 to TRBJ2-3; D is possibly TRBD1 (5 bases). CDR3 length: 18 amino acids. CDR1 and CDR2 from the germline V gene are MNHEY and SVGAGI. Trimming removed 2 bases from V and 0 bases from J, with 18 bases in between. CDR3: CASSYRGKTSRSTDTQYF. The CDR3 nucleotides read TGTGCCAGCAGTTACAGGGGCAAGACCTCGCGAAGCACAGATACGCAGTATTTT.

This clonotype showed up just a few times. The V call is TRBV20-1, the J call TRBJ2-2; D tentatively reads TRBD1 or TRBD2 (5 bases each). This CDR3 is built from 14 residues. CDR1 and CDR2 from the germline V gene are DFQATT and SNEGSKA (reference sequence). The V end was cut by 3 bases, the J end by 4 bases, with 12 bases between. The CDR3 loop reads CSARISGTTGELFF. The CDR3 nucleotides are TGCAGTGCTAGGATCTCAGGGACCACCGGGGAGCTGTTTTTT.

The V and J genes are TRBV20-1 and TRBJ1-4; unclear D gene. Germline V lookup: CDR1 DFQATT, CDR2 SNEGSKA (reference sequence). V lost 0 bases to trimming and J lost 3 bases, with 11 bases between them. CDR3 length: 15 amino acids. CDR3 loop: CSARDLAYSNEKLFF. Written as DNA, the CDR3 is TGCAGTGCTAGAGATTTGGCATATTCTAATGAAAAACTGTTTTTT.